The 27 T cell receptor beta chains given below trace back to one sample, sequenced in a study of CD8 T cells in ankylosing spondylitis. Study-level results: Ankylosing spondylitis blood seemed to carry a telltale TCR beta motif made of under ten highly homologous variants.

Their antigens remain unidentified. MiXCR, applied by TCRdb to the 5' RACE reads, yields one record per CDR3 protein. The table includes about 700,000 distinct CDR3 sequences, around 19% detected once. Material for sequencing was blood, either unsorted or a sorted T cell fraction (not recorded which). The receptors shown here come from a male donor with ankylosing spondylitis.

The V and J genes are TRBV12-3 or TRBV12-4 and TRBJ2-3; D is perhaps TRBD1 (6 bases). The CDR3 loop spans 16 amino acids. V shed 6 bases and J shed 2 bases, with 18 bases lying between them. DNA of the CDR3: TGTGCCAGCAGATGGGACACCGAGACTATCACAGATACGCAGTATTTT. This translates into CASRWDTETITDTQYF.

This clonotype was observed a few times. The V call is TRBV5-1, the J call TRBJ2-5; the D gene is possibly TRBD1 (5 bases). The V and J ends lost 1 base and 0 bases respectively, with 10 bases between them. CDR1 is SGHRS and CDR2 is YFSETQ in the germline V gene. The CDR3 runs to 15 residues. This CDR3 reads CASSLLGVYQETQYF. The CDR3 region has the DNA TGCGCCAGCAGCTTGTTAGGGGTGTACCAAGAGACCCAGTACTTC.

The chain employs TRBV5-1 and TRBJ2-7, with no clear D. The CDR3 extends over 14 amino acids. Germline assignment: CDR1 SGHRS and CDR2 YFSETQ. V was cut by 0 bases and J by 2 bases, with 9 bases left in between. The CDR3 sequence is CASSLDQDTYEQYF. The CDR3 bases are TGCGCCAGCAGCTTGGACCAGGATACCTACGAGCAGTACTTC.

The chain joins TRBV12-3 or TRBV12-4 to TRBJ1-6, with TRBD1 matching over 9 bases. The CDR3 is 13 residues long. J lost 9 bases, V lost 5 bases, and 2 bases had no gene match. CDR3 sequence (DNA): TGTGCCAGCAGTATGGACAGGGGTTCACCCCTCCACTTT. Amino acid sequence: CASSMDRGSPLHF.

This clonotype showed up just a few times. This chain uses TRBV2 with TRBJ1-5, with D uncertain. This CDR3 comprises 13 residues. V was trimmed by 0 bases and J by 6 bases, leaving 6 bases between them. The V gene's germline CDR1 is SNHLY and CDR2 FYNNEI. The CDR3 reads CASSEAPTQPQHF. The CDR3 DNA reads TGTGCCAGCAGTGAAGCCCCGACTCAGCCCCAGCATTTT.

The chain carries TRBV4-1 and TRBJ2-1, with D unresolved. This CDR3 has 13 amino acids. The V gene lost 0 bases and the J gene lost 6 bases, with 6 bases spanning the gap. Germline CDR1 reads MGHRA; CDR2 reads YSYEKL. CDR3 nucleotide sequence: TGCGCCAGCAGCCAAGAAGGCTTCAATGAGCAGTTCTTC. Residues: CASSQEGFNEQFF.

Only a few counts were recorded for this clonotype. The germline gene is not matched at one end of the junction; a read error may be the cause. The chain has TRBV5-1 and TRBJ1-1; 7 bases align to TRBD1. Germline-derived CDR1 and CDR2 are SGHRS and YFSETQ. The CDR3 contains 13 residues. For the CDR3, the DNA is TGCGCCAGCAGTTTGGACAGGCCCACTGAAGCTTTCTTT. Its protein product is CASSLDRPTEAFF.

The CDR3 region has the DNA TGTGCCACCGGGCGCAGGCGGTACCAAGAGACCCAGTACTTC. As protein: CATGRRRYQETQYF. The rearrangement uses TRBV28 and TRBJ2-5, with no clear D. The CDR3 length is 14 residues. V lost 10 bases and J 0 bases, leaving 15 bases between the germline ends. CDR1 is MDHEN and CDR2 is SYDVKM in the germline V gene.

The chain is built from TRBV2 and TRBJ2-5; 7 nucleotides agree with TRBD2. The CDR3 extends over 15 amino acids. V trimming: 6 bases; J trimming: 1 base; junction bases outside the gene matches: 8. Germline V gene sequence: CDR1 SNHLY, CDR2 FYNNEI. CDR3 bases: TGTGCCAGCAGCGCATGGGGCGGGGGCCAAGAGACCCAGTACTTC. This gives the protein CASSAWGGGQETQYF.

The chain carries TRBV6-1 and TRBJ2-3; TRBD2 matches at 8 bases. CDR1 is MNHNS, CDR2 SASEGT, per germline. The CDR3 sequence is 15 residues long. The junction had 8 bases not matched to a gene; V was cut back by 5 bases and J by 4 bases. This chain's CDR3 is CASSRPGLEADTQYF. Here the CDR3 DNA reads TGTGCCAGCAGTCGACCGGGACTAGAAGCAGATACGCAGTATTTT.

This clonotype was counted only a few times. The gene calls are TRBV6-5 and TRBJ2-2, with D hard to call. Germline lookup yields CDR1 MNHEY and CDR2 SVGAGI. V dropped 2 bases and J dropped 6 bases, with 7 bases sitting between them. The CDR3 extends over 13 amino acids. CDR3 DNA sequence: TGTGCCAGCAGTTACAGGCCGGCCGGGGAGCTGTTTTTT. The encoded protein is CASSYRPAGELFF.

The CDR3 region has the DNA TGTGCCAGCAGTTTACGCGGGACGCCGTACTTC. This gives the protein CASSLRGTPYF. The chain combines TRBV12-3 or TRBV12-4 with TRBJ2-7; D may be TRBD2 (6 bases). CDR3 size: 11 residues. V shed 2 bases and J shed 12 bases, with 11 bases lying between them.

The chain carries TRBV3-1 and TRBJ2-7; 8 bases map to TRBD1. CDR3 length: 15 residues. Germline lookup yields CDR1 LGHDT and CDR2 YNNKEL (reference sequence). The V and J ends lost 4 bases and 4 bases, in that order; junction bases with no gene match: 9. The CDR3 protein is CASSLPGTGWYEQYF. CDR3 sequence (DNA): TGTGCCAGCAGCCTGCCGGGGACAGGCTGGTACGAGCAGTACTTC.

This clonotype was observed a few times. This chain joins TRBV4-1 and TRBJ2-5, with TRBD1 matching 8 bases. The CDR3 has 15 amino acids. Germline loops: CDR1 MGHRA, CDR2 YSYEKL. Trimming at V came to 6 bases and at J to 7 bases, leaving 13 bases not matched to a gene. CDR3 amino acids: CASSLAGQGVVTQYF. The DNA of the CDR3 is TGCGCCAGCAGTCTGGCCGGACAGGGTGTTGTGACCCAGTACTTC.

V is TRBV5-1 and J is TRBJ1-6; D uncertain. Germline V gene sequence: CDR1 SGHRS, CDR2 YFSETQ. This CDR3 region has 15 residues. Trimming pared 4 bases from V and 4 bases from J, leaving 12 bases between. The CDR3 region has the DNA TGCGCCAGCAGCCCTTCACGCGGGTATAATTCACCCCTCCACTTT. It is translated as CASSPSRGYNSPLHF.

This clonotype was detected only a few times. The chain is built from TRBV7-8 and TRBJ2-7; 7 nucleotides match TRBD2. The V gene's germline CDR1 is SGHVS and CDR2 FQNEAQ. This CDR3 has 16 amino acids. J gave up 3 bases and V 2 bases, and 10 bases lay outside the gene matches. The CDR3 DNA reads TGTGCCAGCAGCTTATTGCGGGGGATCATCTACTACGAGCAGTACTTC. Translation: CASSLLRGIIYYEQYF.

The chain joins TRBV12-3 or TRBV12-4 to TRBJ2-7; D may be TRBD1 or TRBD2 (6 bases each). The CDR3 totals 13 residues. V lost 3 bases, J lost 7 bases, and 13 bases lay in between. This chain's CDR3 is CASSFSGAREQYF. CDR3 sequence (DNA): TGTGCCAGCAGTTTTTCGGGGGCGCGAGAGCAGTACTTC.

The genes are TRBV14 and TRBJ2-2, with 13 bases aligning to TRBD2. The V gene's germline CDR1 is SGHDN and CDR2 FVKESK. V trimming: 4 bases; J trimming: 4 bases; junction bases outside the gene matches: 9. The CDR3 is 18 amino acids. CDR3 DNA: TGTGCCAGCAGCCCCACCGGACTAGCGGGAGCGCCCACCGGGGAGCTGTTTTTT. This encodes CASSPTGLAGAPTGELFF.

The rearrangement joins TRBV28 to TRBJ1-1; TRBD1 matches at 8 bases. CDR1 is MDHEN and CDR2 is SYDVKM in the germline V gene. The V segment lost 6 bases and the J segment 11 bases; nucleotides outside the gene matches: 8. This CDR3 spans 12 amino acids. CDR3 nucleotides: TGTGCCAGCAGACCAGGGGGCAGCAAGGCTTTCTTT. It yields the protein CASRPGGSKAFF.

The chain combines TRBV20-1 with TRBJ2-5; 11 bases agree with TRBD2. The length of the CDR3 is 16 residues. Germline CDR1 DFQATT, CDR2 SNEGSKA (reference sequence). J was trimmed by 5 bases and V by 6 bases; bases with no gene match: 14. The DNA for the CDR3 is TGCAGTGCACCTATACTAGCGGGAGAGGTGGGGGAGACCCAGTACTTC. Translation gives CSAPILAGEVGETQYF.

The table lists this clonotype with a few counts. This chain connects TRBV7-9 to TRBJ1-2, with D possibly being TRBD1 (5 bases). Germline CDR1 is SEHNR and CDR2 is FQNEAQ (reference sequence). Trimming left V 3 bases short and J 10 bases short, with 15 bases between. The CDR3 is 13 amino acids. The CDR3 region is CASSFGTGIDYTF. CDR3 DNA: TGTGCCAGCAGCTTCGGGACGGGCATAGACTACACCTTC. Full variable domain (missing parts from reference TRBV7-9 and TRBJ1-2): DTGVSQNPRHKITKRGQNVTFRCDPISEHNRLYWYRQTLGQGPEFLTYFQNEAQLEKSRLLSDRFSAERPKGSFSTLEIQRTEQGDSAMYLCASSFGTGIDYTFGSGTRLTVV.

This clonotype was picked up a small number of times. The CDR3 DNA follows: TGCAGTGCCCTTGCCGGGACTCTCACGTCCTACGAGCAGTACTTC. Residues: CSALAGTLTSYEQYF. This chain joins TRBV20-1 and TRBJ2-7; TRBD2 might be the D (6 bases). CDR1 is DFQATT, CDR2 SNEGSKA, per germline (reference sequence). The CDR3 covers 15 residues. Deletions cut 6 bases from V and 1 base from J, with 19 bases between.

This clonotype was counted between two and nine times. The chain joins TRBV4-1 to TRBJ2-7, with 8 bases matching TRBD2. J was trimmed by 1 base and V by 3 bases; bases with no gene match: 5. Germline lookup yields CDR1 MGHRA and CDR2 YSYEKL. The CDR3 is 15 residues long. The CDR3 spells CASSHNSGESYEQYF. CDR3 DNA: TGCGCCAGCAGCCACAATAGCGGGGAGTCCTACGAGCAGTACTTC.

This clonotype was seen just once. V and J are TRBV20-1 and TRBJ2-7, with a tentative D call TRBD2 (6 bases). Germline values: CDR1 DFQATT, CDR2 SNEGSKA (reference sequence). Trimming removed 4 bases from V and 0 bases from J, with 16 bases in between. The CDR3 runs 15 residues. The CDR3 sequence is CSATHSGDFSYEQYF. CDR3 DNA sequence: TGCAGTGCTACACATAGCGGAGATTTCTCCTACGAGCAGTACTTC.

The CDR3 bases are TGTGCCAGCAGTTTAACAGGAGCGGGAGGCAACAATGAGCAGTTCTTC. This codes for CASSLTGAGGNNEQFF. The genes are TRBV28 and TRBJ2-1, with 9 bases lining up with TRBD2. Germline assignment: CDR1 MDHEN and CDR2 SYDVKM. The J segment lost 5 bases and the V segment lost 2 bases, leaving 7 bases of the junction unmatched. The CDR3 is 16 residues long.

V usage is TRBV20-1 and J usage is TRBJ2-3; 9 bases are shared with TRBD1. V shed 2 bases and J 4 bases; nucleotides not matched to a gene: 10. The CDR3 extends over 16 amino acids. Germline CDR1 is DFQATT and CDR2 is SNEGSKA (reference sequence). CDR3 in DNA: TGCAGTGCTAGATCAGGGGGACAGGGAGGTGCAGATACGCAGTATTTT. It translates to CSARSGGQGGADTQYF.

This chain links TRBV30 with TRBJ2-7; D not resolved. V was trimmed by 0 bases and J by 4 bases, leaving 7 bases between them. CDR1 and CDR2 from the germline V gene are GTSNPN and SVGIG (reference sequence). The CDR3 contains 12 residues. In DNA, the CDR3 is TGTGCCTGGAGTGTAGTGGGATACGAGCAGTACTTC. The encoded protein is CAWSVVGYEQYF. The whole variable domain, filled in from reference TRBV30 and TRBJ2-7, reads SQTIHQWPATLVQPVGSPLSLECTVEGTSNPNLYWYRQAAGRGLQLLFYSVGIGQISSEVPQNLSASRPQDRQFILSSKKLLLSDSGFYLCAWSVVGYEQYFGPGTRLTVT.